These 15 T cell receptor beta chains were all obtained from the same sample, sequenced in a study of T cell repertoires in cytomegalovirus infection. TCRdb analysed the reads with MiXCR anew, one entry per CDR3 protein. This table has about 920,000 distinct CDR3 sequences, roughly 30% appearing once. Which antigens these TCRs recognize remains unknown. Sequencing used cultured CD8+ T cells from PBMCs, obtained from culture after CMV antigen stimulation. The receptors come from a human donor in good health (CMV status not recorded). Some clones in this sample may be carry-over from other donors' samples.

This clonotype was picked up a small number of times. J is TRBJ2-7 and V is TRBV3-1; TRBD1 might be the D (6 bases). The CDR3 is 14 residues long. The V gene's germline CDR1 is LGHDT and CDR2 YNNKEL (reference sequence). Deletions cut 1 base from V and 5 bases from J, with 12 bases between. The CDR3 is CASSQALRQDEQYF. CDR3 in DNA: TGTGCCAGCAGCCAAGCCCTCCGACAGGACGAGCAGTACTTC.

V gene TRBV20-1 combines with J gene TRBJ1-1; D unresolved. The germline CDR1 and CDR2 sequences are DFQATT and SNEGSKA (reference sequence). V was pared by 0 bases and J by 1 base, with 9 bases between. The CDR3 spans 14 residues. The CDR3 spells CSARDWTTNTEAFF. In nucleotides, the CDR3 is TGCAGTGCTAGAGATTGGACCACGAACACTGAAGCTTTCTTT.

This clonotype was picked up a small number of times. The genes are TRBV11-2 and TRBJ2-3; D not resolved. V lost 2 bases, J lost 6 bases, and 18 bases lay in between. The CDR3 extends over 16 amino acids. The V gene's germline CDR1 is SGHAT and CDR2 FQNNGV. Here the CDR3 reads CASSLTYGRSRDTQYF. The CDR3 bases are TGTGCCAGCAGCTTAACCTACGGGCGTTCTCGGGATACGCAGTATTTT.

This clonotype was picked up a small number of times. The CDR3 sequence is CASSVGGGRGDTQYF. In nucleotides, the CDR3 is TGTGCCAGCAGCGTAGGGGGGGGGCGTGGAGATACGCAGTATTTT. V is TRBV9 and J is TRBJ2-3; tentative D call: TRBD2 (7 bases). Germline V gene sequence: CDR1 SGDLS, CDR2 YYNGEE. The CDR3 is 15 amino acids. V shed 0 bases and J shed 5 bases, with 13 bases lying between them.

This clonotype was seen a few times. The chain recombines TRBV12-3 or TRBV12-4 with TRBJ1-2; a weak D match, TRBD1 (5 bases). This CDR3 is 13 amino acids long. Trimming took off 6 bases at V and 7 bases at J, with 15 bases between the two ends. The CDR3 is CASSLGVSPGYTF. The CDR3 DNA reads TGTGCCAGCAGCCTAGGGGTTTCCCCTGGCTACACCTTC.

This chain uses TRBV7-9 with TRBJ1-4; maybe TRBD1 (5 bases). The CDR3 has 17 residues. The germline gives CDR1 SEHNR, CDR2 FQNEAQ (reference sequence). Trimming took off 1 base at V and 4 bases at J, with 16 bases between the two ends. DNA for the CDR3: TGTGCCAGCAGCTTAGTTTTTGTGGGGGTTGGTAATGAAAAACTGTTTTTT. This gives the protein CASSLVFVGVGNEKLFF.

This clonotype appeared once. V usage is TRBV28 and J usage is TRBJ2-1; D gene uncertain. Trimming took off 3 bases at V and 3 bases at J, with 15 bases between the two ends. CDR3 size: 16 residues. Germline CDR1 and CDR2: MDHEN and SYDVKM. The CDR3 loop reads CASSFNVGSDYNEQFF. In DNA form, the CDR3 reads TGTGCCAGCAGTTTTAACGTGGGTAGTGACTACAATGAGCAGTTCTTC.

The table lists this clonotype with a few counts. The V and J genes are TRBV19 and TRBJ1-5; D unresolved. The CDR3 has 17 residues. Germline loops: CDR1 LNHDA, CDR2 SQIVND (reference sequence). Trimming took off 4 bases at V and 0 bases at J, with 16 bases between the two ends. CDR3 in DNA: TGTGCCAGTAGTACCGGACCGAGAGATTATAGCAATCAGCCCCAGCATTTT. Translating it yields CASSTGPRDYSNQPQHF.

A note on this clonotype: A much larger clone differs by one base, so this may be a read error. The CDR3 end shows no conserved phenylalanine or tryptophan, and so a read error is likely. The gene calls are TRBV7-8 and TRBJ2-3, with D perhaps given as TRBD1 or TRBD2 (5 bases each). From germline, CDR1 is SGHVS and CDR2 FQNEAQ. V gave up 1 base and J gave up 4 bases, with 12 bases separating them. The CDR3 spans 15 residues. CDR3 in amino acids: CASSLGLQGADTQYY. DNA of the CDR3: TGTGCCAGCAGCTTAGGCCTGCAGGGAGCAGATACGCAGTATTAT.

With regard to this clonotype: At one end the junction does not follow the germline gene, possibly because of a read error. The chain uses TRBV7-9 and TRBJ2-7, with TRBD2 matching 11 bases. CDR1 SEHNR and CDR2 FQNEAQ come from the germline V gene (reference sequence). The CDR3 length is 18 residues. This chain's CDR3 is CASSPRPSTSGGSYEQSF. The CDR3 DNA reads TGTGCCAGCAGCCCCCGCCCCTCAACTAGCGGGGGATCCTACGAGCAGTCCTTC. Full variable domain (missing parts from reference TRBV7-9 and TRBJ2-7): DTGVSQNPRHKITKRGQNVTFRCDPISEHNRLYWYRQTLGQGPEFLTYFQNEAQLEKSRLLSDRFSAERPKGSFSTLEIQRTEQGDSAMYLCASSPRPSTSGGSYEQSFGPGTRLTVT.

This clonotype was seen a few times. This rearrangement joins TRBV12-3 or TRBV12-4 to TRBJ2-2, with TRBD1 matching over 7 bases. After removal of 3 bases from V and 5 bases from J, the junction contained 6 bases not matched to a gene. The CDR3 runs to 15 residues. In DNA, the CDR3 is TGTGCCAGCAGTTTCCGGGACAGAGGGACCGGGGAGCTGTTTTTT. Translating it yields CASSFRDRGTGELFF.

In the case of this clonotype: It may be a read error: a sequence one base away is much more abundant. CDR3 protein: CVSRTPGHLSEQYF. The CDR3 nucleotides read TGTGTCAGCAGAACACCGGGACATCTTAGCGAGCAGTACTTC. The gene calls are TRBV7-6 and TRBJ2-7; possible D gene TRBD1, 6 bases. The V gene's germline CDR1 is SGHVS and CDR2 FNYEAQ. The CDR3 covers 14 residues.

Only a few counts were recorded for this clonotype. CDR3 nucleotides: TGTGCCACCATGATCGAGGGGACAGGGTTGTTCACAGATACGCAGTATTTT. Its protein is CATMIEGTGLFTDTQYF. This chain links TRBV12-3 or TRBV12-4 with TRBJ2-3, with 9 bases identical to TRBD1. The CDR3 consists of 17 residues. V dropped 10 bases and J dropped 2; count of bases not matched to a gene: 16.

There are many counts of this clonotype. The V and J genes are TRBV12-3 or TRBV12-4 and TRBJ2-2; D is tentatively TRBD1 or TRBD2 (5 bases each). The germline V and J ends were trimmed by 5 bases and 6 bases, with 13 bases remaining between them. There are 14 residues in the CDR3. CDR3 region: CASSRTGRAGELFF. As DNA, the CDR3 is TGTGCCAGCAGTAGAACGGGACGTGCCGGGGAGCTGTTTTTT.

V and J are TRBV6-1 and TRBJ2-6; the D gene is possibly TRBD2 (5 bases). The CDR3 extends over 15 amino acids. The germline V gene has CDR1 MNHNS and CDR2 SASEGT. Trimming left V 6 bases short and J 2 bases short, with 11 bases between. CDR3 DNA: TGTGCCAGCAGCTATTCGGGAACTGGGGCCAACGTCCTGACTTTC. Protein sequence: CASSYSGTGANVLTF.